This entry features one T cell receptor beta chain sequence. Assignments of participants to cohorts depended upon their own reported clinical history. This sample was taken from a study of blood T cell repertoires in COVID-19. Overall study context: Sample material is recorded as cDNA or gDNA derived from T cells, B-cell-depleted T cells, or PBMCs.

Germline values: CDR1 MNHEY, CDR2 SVGAGI. V was trimmed by 6 bases and J by 12 bases, leaving 15 bases between them. This CDR3 is built from 12 residues. The table came from immunoSEQ multiplex PCR; TCRdb's copy has only in-frame clones and leaves some out. The table records over 350,000 clones, approximately 90% of them present only once. The sequencing sample was made of PBMCs or T cells enriched from blood (not recorded which). The chain links TRBV6-5 to TRBJ2-4; D might be TRBD1 (5 bases). The sequence came from a woman aged 50 to 60 who had recovered from COVID-19. The CDR3 bases are TGTGCCAGCAGCTCTGGGGCATATTATCAGTACTTC. This sequence encodes CASSSGAYYQYF.